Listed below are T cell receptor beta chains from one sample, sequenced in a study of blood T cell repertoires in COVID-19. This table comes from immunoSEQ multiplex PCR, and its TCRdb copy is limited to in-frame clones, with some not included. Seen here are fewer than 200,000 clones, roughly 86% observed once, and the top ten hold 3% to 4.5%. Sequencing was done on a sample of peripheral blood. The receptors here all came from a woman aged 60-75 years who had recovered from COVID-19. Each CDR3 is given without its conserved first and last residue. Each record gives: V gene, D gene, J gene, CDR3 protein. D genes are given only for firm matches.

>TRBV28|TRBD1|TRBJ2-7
ASSLQQGAHEQY
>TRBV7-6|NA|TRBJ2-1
ASSLVGGVFYEQF
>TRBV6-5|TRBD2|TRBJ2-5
ASKDSSGGQETQY
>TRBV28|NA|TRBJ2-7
ASSFGGVSYEQY
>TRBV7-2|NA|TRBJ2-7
ASSLVEGAYEQY
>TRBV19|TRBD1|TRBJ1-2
ASIPGGIICYGYT
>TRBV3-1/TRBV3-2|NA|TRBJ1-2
ASSRGSGTKYGYT
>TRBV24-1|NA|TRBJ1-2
ATSDRFTGYGYT
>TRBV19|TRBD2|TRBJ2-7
ASSPTAGTLYEQY
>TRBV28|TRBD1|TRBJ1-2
ASTPGGYGYT
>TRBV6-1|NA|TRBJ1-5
ASSDMEVRRGNQPQH
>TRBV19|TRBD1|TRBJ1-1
ASTSLGGMNTEAF
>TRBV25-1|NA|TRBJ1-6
ASREELRQSSYNSPLH
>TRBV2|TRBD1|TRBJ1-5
ASRYGTAGGSNQPQH
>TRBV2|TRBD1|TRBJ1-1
ASTGGMNTEAF
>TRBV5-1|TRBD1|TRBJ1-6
ASSPSGGNSPLH
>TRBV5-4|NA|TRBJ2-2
ASSLPTNTGELF
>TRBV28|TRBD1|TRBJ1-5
ASSSGTGRYSNQPQH
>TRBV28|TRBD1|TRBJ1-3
ASSQGQQRNTIY
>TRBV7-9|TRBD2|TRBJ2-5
ASSLGTSGGYQETQY
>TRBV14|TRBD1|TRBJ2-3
ASSHRQGRTDTQY
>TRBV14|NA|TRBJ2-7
ASSFSHSYEQY
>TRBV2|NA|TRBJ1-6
ASTQAGPGDQSPLH
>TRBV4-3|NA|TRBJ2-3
ASSQDRTSTDTQY
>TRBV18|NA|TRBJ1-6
ASSPSIQGNNSPLH
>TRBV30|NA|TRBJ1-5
AWSVGEPQH